The next 21 T cell receptor beta chains were all read from a single sample in a study of cytomegalovirus exposure and HLA in healthy donors. The protocol was immunoSEQ multiplex PCR, while the TCRdb copy is restricted to in-frame clones and leaves out a portion. The repertoire holds approximately 160,000 clones, with about 96% as singletons. What was sequenced was PBMCs. The receptor source for this set is a young woman in good health and CMV-seronegative.

A single count supports this clone. The gene calls are TRBV19 and TRBJ1-1; no definite D call. Per the germline V gene, CDR1 is LNHDA and CDR2 is SQIVND (reference sequence). V lost 3 bases, J lost 6 bases, and 14 bases lay in between. The CDR3 runs 14 residues. CDR3 sequence (DNA): TGTGCCAGTAGTATGGGCCGGCAGTCGTCTGAAGCTTTCTTT. It translates to CASSMGRQSSEAFF.

V is TRBV9 and J is TRBJ2-4; 8 bases are shared with TRBD1. V lost 3 bases to trimming and J lost 2 bases; unmatched junction nucleotides: 4. The CDR3 is 15 amino acids. CDR1 is SGDLS, CDR2 YYNGEE, per germline. The CDR3 loop reads CASSGGDRSKNIQYF. CDR3 in DNA: TGTGCCAGCAGCGGGGGGGACAGGTCCAAAAACATTCAGTACTTC. Based on the CDR3 plus reference TRBV9 and TRBJ2-4, the full variable domain is DSGVTQTPKHLITATGQRVTLRCSPRSGDLSVYWYQQSLDQGLQFLIQYYNGEERAKGNILERFSAQQFPDLHSELNLSSLELGDSALYFCASSGGDRSKNIQYFGAGTRLSVL.

The chain combines TRBV4-1 with TRBJ1-2; 9 nucleotides line up with TRBD1. V lost 1 base, J lost 7 bases, and 7 bases stayed unmatched. Germline V gene data show CDR1 as MGHRA and CDR2 as YSYEKL. This CDR3 region has 15 residues. CDR3 sequence (DNA): TGCGCCAGCAGCCAAGTTGACAGGGGGAGCGGTGGCTACACCTTC. It specifies CASSQVDRGSGGYTF.

For the CDR3, the DNA is TGTGCCGGTACAGGGGGATTTTCTAACACTGAAGCTTTCTTT. Protein sequence: CAGTGGFSNTEAFF. The V call is TRBV6-1, the J call TRBJ1-1; 8 nucleotides match TRBD1. Germline V gives CDR1 MNHNS, CDR2 SASEGT. The CDR3 runs 14 residues. V was clipped by 11 bases and J by 2 bases; unmatched bases: 10.

The CDR3 loop is CASSPRLYYNEQFF. The DNA of the CDR3 is TGTGCCAGCAGTCCCCGACTCTACTACAATGAGCAGTTCTTC. The chain uses TRBV27 and TRBJ2-1; the D is unclear. V gave up 5 bases and J gave up 3 bases, with 11 bases separating them. Per germline, CDR1 MNHEY and CDR2 SMNVEV (reference sequence). CDR3 length equals 14 residues.

The V gene is TRBV5-1, the J gene TRBJ1-1, with D unresolved. V lost 3 bases, J lost 1 base, and 10 bases lay in between. The CDR3 length is 14 residues. Germline CDR1 and CDR2: SGHRS and YFSETQ. The chain's CDR3 is CASSYGTANTEAFF. The CDR3 region has the DNA TGCGCCAGCAGCTATGGCACAGCGAACACTGAAGCTTTCTTT.

This rearrangement joins TRBV4-2 to TRBJ2-1; 8 bases agree with TRBD2. The CDR3 consists of 16 residues. Germline V gives CDR1 LGHNA, CDR2 YNFKEQ. V trimming: 0 bases; J trimming: 3 bases; junction bases outside the gene matches: 4. CDR3 sequence (DNA): TGTGCCAGCAGCCAAGACCTTAGCGGGGACTACAATGAGCAGTTCTTC. Its protein is CASSQDLSGDYNEQFF.

This chain connects TRBV27 to TRBJ2-6; TRBD2 is a possible D gene (6 bases). The V end was cut by 5 bases, the J end by 3 bases, with 29 bases between. CDR3 length equals 21 residues. Germline loops: CDR1 MNHEY, CDR2 SMNVEV (reference sequence). The CDR3 nucleotides are TGTGCCAGCAGTCTCGGCCACGGCAGGAAGGGCGGACTAAGTGGGGCCAACGTCCTGACTTTC. It translates to CASSLGHGRKGGLSGANVLTF.

The chain links TRBV4-2 to TRBJ1-2, with D possibly TRBD1 on 5 matching bases. The CDR3 is 15 residues long. Germline-derived CDR1 and CDR2 are LGHNA and YNFKEQ. The V end was cut by 0 bases, the J end by 1 base, with 9 bases between. The CDR3 loop is CASSQDAGLNYGYTF. CDR3 DNA: TGTGCCAGCAGCCAAGATGCGGGGCTTAACTATGGCTACACCTTC.

This rearrangement joins TRBV5-1 to TRBJ2-1; 7 nucleotides align to TRBD1. Trimming removed 4 bases from V and 7 bases from J; junction bases left unmatched: 5. The CDR3 consists of 13 residues. Looked up from germline, CDR1 is SGHRS and CDR2 is YFSETQ. The CDR3 here is CASSRQQGNEQFF. CDR3 DNA sequence: TGCGCCAGCAGCCGCCAACAGGGGAATGAGCAGTTCTTC.

The chain combines TRBV10-2 with TRBJ1-2, with D unclear. Per the germline V gene, CDR1 is WSHSY and CDR2 is SAAADI. CDR3 size: 14 residues. Between the trimmed V and J ends, which lost 0 bases and 4 bases, there was a span of 9 bases. This CDR3 is CASSESAGIYGYTF. The DNA of the CDR3 is TGCGCCAGCAGTGAGTCTGCGGGGATCTATGGCTACACCTTC.

CDR3 sequence (DNA): TGTGCCAGCTCATCCCAGGGAAATGAGCAGTTCTTC. Translating it yields CASSSQGNEQFF. The V gene is TRBV18, the J gene TRBJ2-1, with D maybe TRBD1 (5 bases). Looked up from germline, CDR1 is KGHSH and CDR2 is LQKENI. CDR3 length: 12 residues. V lost 5 bases and J 7 bases, leaving 9 bases between the germline ends.

CDR3 in amino acids: CASSLWAGEFTDTQYF. Here the CDR3 DNA reads TGTGCCAGCAGCTTATGGGCAGGGGAATTCACAGATACGCAGTATTTT. The chain couples TRBV7-6 to TRBJ2-3; tentatively, D is TRBD1 (6 bases). V was trimmed by 2 bases and J by 2 bases, leaving 14 bases between them. The CDR3 contains 16 residues. Germline V gene sequence: CDR1 SGHVS, CDR2 FNYEAQ.

The chain recombines TRBV7-2 with TRBJ1-6; D might be TRBD1 (6 bases). Germline V lookup: CDR1 SGHTA, CDR2 FQGNSA. CDR3 size: 14 residues. V shed 5 bases and J shed 7 bases, with 12 bases lying between them. The CDR3 region has the DNA TGTGCCAGCAGCGCACAGGGCCCAAATTCACCCCTCCACTTT. It translates to CASSAQGPNSPLHF.

The chain joins TRBV6-5 to TRBJ1-2; tentatively, D is TRBD1 (5 bases). CDR3 length equals 13 residues. The V end lost 6 bases, the J end lost 1 base, and 9 bases lay between the germline ends. The germline CDR1 and CDR2 sequences are MNHEY and SVGAGI. CDR3 sequence: CASRGRSNYGYTF. In DNA, the CDR3 is TGTGCCAGCAGGGGGCGTAGTAACTATGGCTACACCTTC.

Notes on this clone: The same CDR3 is also encoded by other DNA sequences in this sample. The J gene is TRBJ1-1, the V gene TRBV6-6; D may be TRBD1 (5 bases). V dropped 0 bases and J dropped 5 bases, with 7 bases sitting between them. The CDR3 spans 13 residues. Germline CDR1 and CDR2: MNHNY and SVGAGI (reference sequence). In nucleotides, the CDR3 is TGTGCCAGCAGTTACTCGGGGGGGACTGAAGCTTTCTTT. This encodes CASSYSGGTEAFF.

The chain employs TRBV6-1 and TRBJ1-1, with 7 positions matching TRBD1. The CDR3 covers 17 residues. Germline-derived CDR1 and CDR2 are MNHNS and SASEGT. The V gene end was trimmed by 0 bases and the J gene end by 1 base; junction bases not matched to a gene: 8. This CDR3 is CASSEAERGLWNTEAFF. CDR3 bases: TGTGCCAGCAGTGAAGCGGAGAGGGGGCTTTGGAACACTGAAGCTTTCTTT.

This clone showed up just once. The genes are TRBV6-5 and TRBJ1-1, with 9 bases aligning to TRBD1. V lost 6 bases and J lost 4; bases outside the gene matches: 6. The CDR3 runs to 14 residues. Germline values: CDR1 MNHEY, CDR2 SVGAGI. In nucleotides, the CDR3 is TGTGCCAGCAGCCTCGGACAGGGGCGCACTGAAGCTTTCTTT. It codes for CASSLGQGRTEAFF.

The chain is built from TRBV7-3 and TRBJ2-5, with D possibly matching TRBD2 (7 bases). The ends were cut back, 6 bases at V and 2 bases at J, with 22 bases in the middle. Looked up from germline, CDR1 is SGHTA and CDR2 is FQGTGA. This CDR3 comprises 17 residues. Here the CDR3 DNA reads TGTGCCAGCAGTCCTGGGGGGGGCATTACCCAGCAAGAGACCCAGTACTTC. It is translated as CASSPGGGITQQETQYF.

This clone has more than one count but fewer than ten. The chain joins TRBV6-6 to TRBJ2-2; the D gene is possibly TRBD1 (6 bases). The germline gives CDR1 MNHNY, CDR2 SVGAGI (reference sequence). The CDR3 contains 14 residues. CDR3 nucleotides: TGTGCGGGGCGACGGACAGCGAACACCGGGGAGCTGTTTTTT. It translates to CAGRRTANTGELFF.

This rearrangement joins TRBV2 to TRBJ2-3, with 13 bases lining up with TRBD2. The trim removed 8 bases at V and 1 base at J, leaving 6 bases unmatched. Germline CDR1 and CDR2: SNHLY and FYNNEI. There are 16 residues in the CDR3. CDR3 coding DNA: TGTGCCAGCTTAAGACTAGCGGGGGGCCGCACAGATACGCAGTATTTT. Translation gives CASLRLAGGRTDTQYF.